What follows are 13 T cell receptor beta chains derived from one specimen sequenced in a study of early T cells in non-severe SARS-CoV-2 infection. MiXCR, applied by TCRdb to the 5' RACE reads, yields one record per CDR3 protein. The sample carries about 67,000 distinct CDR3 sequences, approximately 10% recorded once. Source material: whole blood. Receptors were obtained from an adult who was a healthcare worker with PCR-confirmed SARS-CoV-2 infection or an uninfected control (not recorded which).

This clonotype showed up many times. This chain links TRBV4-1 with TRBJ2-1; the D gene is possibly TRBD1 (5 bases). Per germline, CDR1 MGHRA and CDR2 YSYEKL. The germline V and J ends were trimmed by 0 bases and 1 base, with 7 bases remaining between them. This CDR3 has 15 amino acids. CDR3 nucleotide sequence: TGCGCCAGCAGCCAAGATAGGGGTTCCTACAATGAGCAGTTCTTC. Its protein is CASSQDRGSYNEQFF.

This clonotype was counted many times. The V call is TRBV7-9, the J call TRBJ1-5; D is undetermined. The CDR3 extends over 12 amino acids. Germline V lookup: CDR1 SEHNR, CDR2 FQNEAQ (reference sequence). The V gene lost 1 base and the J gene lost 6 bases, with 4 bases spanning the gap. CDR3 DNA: TGTGCCAGCAGCTTAGAGGTTCAGCCCCAGCATTTT. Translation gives CASSLEVQPQHF.

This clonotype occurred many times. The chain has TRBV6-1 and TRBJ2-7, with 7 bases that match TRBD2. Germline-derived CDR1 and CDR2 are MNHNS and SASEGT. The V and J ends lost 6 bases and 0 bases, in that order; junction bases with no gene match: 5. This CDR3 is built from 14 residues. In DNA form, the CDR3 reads TGTGCCAGCAGGCGGGGGAGGGACTCCTACGAGCAGTACTTC. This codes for CASRRGRDSYEQYF.

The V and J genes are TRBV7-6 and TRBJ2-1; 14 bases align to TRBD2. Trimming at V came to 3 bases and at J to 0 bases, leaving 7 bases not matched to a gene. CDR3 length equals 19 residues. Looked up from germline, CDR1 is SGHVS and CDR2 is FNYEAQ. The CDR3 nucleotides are TGTGCCAGCAGCTTTACTCTCGGGACTAGCGGGAGCTCCTACAATGAGCAGTTCTTC. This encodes CASSFTLGTSGSSYNEQFF.

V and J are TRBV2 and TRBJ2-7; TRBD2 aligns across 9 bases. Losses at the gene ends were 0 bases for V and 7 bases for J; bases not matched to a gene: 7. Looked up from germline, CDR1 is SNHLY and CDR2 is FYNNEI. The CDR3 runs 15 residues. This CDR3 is CASSEAAGGLREQYF. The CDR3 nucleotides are TGTGCCAGCAGTGAAGCGGCGGGAGGGCTAAGGGAGCAGTACTTC.

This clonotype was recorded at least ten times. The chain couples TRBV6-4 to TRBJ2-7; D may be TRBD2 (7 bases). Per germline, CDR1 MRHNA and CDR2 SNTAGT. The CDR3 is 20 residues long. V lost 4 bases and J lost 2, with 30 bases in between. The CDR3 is CASSVRSGAQGGDYTYEQYF. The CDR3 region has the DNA TGTGCCAGCAGTGTAAGATCAGGGGCGCAGGGAGGGGACTATACCTACGAGCAGTACTTC.

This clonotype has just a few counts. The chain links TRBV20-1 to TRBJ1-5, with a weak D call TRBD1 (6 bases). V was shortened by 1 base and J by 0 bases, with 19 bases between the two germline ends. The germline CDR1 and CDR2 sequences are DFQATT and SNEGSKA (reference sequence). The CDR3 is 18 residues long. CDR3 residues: CSARGGPSRLYSNQPQHF. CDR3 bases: TGCAGTGCTAGAGGGGGGCCTAGCCGATTATATAGCAATCAGCCCCAGCATTTT.

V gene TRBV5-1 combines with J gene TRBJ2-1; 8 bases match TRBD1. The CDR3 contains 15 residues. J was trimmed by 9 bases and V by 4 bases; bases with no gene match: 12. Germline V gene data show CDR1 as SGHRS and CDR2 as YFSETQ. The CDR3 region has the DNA TGCGCCAGCAGCATCGGACAGGGAATTTGGAGTGAGCAGTTCTTC. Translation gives CASSIGQGIWSEQFF.

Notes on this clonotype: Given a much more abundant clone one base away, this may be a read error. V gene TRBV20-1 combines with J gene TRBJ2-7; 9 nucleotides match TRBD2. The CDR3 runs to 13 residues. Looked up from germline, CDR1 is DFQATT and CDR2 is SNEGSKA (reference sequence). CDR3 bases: TGCAGTGCTAGACAGACTAGCGGCTACAAGCAGTACTTC. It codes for CSARQTSGYKQYF.

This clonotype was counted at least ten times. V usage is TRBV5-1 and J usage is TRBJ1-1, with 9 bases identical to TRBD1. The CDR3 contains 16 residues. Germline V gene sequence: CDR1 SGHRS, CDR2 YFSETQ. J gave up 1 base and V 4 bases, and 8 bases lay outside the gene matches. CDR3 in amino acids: CASSRTGAVANTEAFF. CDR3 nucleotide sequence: TGCGCCAGCAGCAGGACAGGGGCGGTTGCGAACACTGAAGCTTTCTTT. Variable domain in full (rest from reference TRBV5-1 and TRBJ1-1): KAGVTQTPRYLIKTRGQQVTLSCSPISGHRSVSWYQQTPGQGLQFLFEYFSETQRNKGNFPGRFSGRQFSNSRSEMNVSTLELGDSALYLCASSRTGAVANTEAFFGQGTRLTVV.

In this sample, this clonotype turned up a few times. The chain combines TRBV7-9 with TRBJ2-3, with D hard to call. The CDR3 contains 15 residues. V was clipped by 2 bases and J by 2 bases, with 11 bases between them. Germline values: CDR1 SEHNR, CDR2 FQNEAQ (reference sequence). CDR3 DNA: TGTGCCAGCAGCTTAATGGGCAGCACCACAGATACGCAGTATTTT. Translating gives CASSLMGSTTDTQYF. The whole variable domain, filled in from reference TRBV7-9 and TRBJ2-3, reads DTGVSQNPRHKITKRGQNVTFRCDPISEHNRLYWYRQTLGQGPEFLTYFQNEAQLEKSRLLSDRFSAERPKGSFSTLEIQRTEQGDSAMYLCASSLMGSTTDTQYFGPGTRLTVL.

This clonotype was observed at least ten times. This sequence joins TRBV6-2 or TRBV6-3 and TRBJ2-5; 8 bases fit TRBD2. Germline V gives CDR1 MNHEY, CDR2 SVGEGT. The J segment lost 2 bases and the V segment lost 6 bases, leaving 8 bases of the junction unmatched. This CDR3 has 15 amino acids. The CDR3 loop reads CASSPSGPPQETQYF. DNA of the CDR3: TGTGCCAGCAGCCCTAGCGGGCCCCCACAAGAGACCCAGTACTTC.

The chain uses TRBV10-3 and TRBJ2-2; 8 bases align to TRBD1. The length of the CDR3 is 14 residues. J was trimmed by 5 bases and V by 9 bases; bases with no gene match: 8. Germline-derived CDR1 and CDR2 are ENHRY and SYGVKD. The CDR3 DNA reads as TGTGCCATTAGAGGACAGGGAGAAACCGGGGAGCTGTTTTTT. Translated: CAIRGQGETGELFF.